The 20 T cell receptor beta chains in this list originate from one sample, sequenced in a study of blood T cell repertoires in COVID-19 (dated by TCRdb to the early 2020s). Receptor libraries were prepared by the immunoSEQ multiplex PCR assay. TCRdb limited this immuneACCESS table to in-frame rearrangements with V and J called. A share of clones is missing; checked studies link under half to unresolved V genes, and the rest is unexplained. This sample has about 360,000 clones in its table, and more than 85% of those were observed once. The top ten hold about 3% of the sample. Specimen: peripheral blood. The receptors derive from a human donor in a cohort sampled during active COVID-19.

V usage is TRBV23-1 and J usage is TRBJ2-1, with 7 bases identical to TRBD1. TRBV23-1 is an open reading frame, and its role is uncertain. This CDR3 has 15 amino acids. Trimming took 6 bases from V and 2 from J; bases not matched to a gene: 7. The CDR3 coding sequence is TGCGCCAGCAGCAGACAGGGAGAACCCTACAATGAGCAGTTCTTC. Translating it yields CASSRQGEPYNEQFF.

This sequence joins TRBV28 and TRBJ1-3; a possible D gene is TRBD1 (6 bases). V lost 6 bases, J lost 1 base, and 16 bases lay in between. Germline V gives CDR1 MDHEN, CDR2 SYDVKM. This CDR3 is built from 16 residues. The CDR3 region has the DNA TGTGCCAGCAGAAAACAGGGTGTGAGGTCTGGAAACACCATATATTTT. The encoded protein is CASRKQGVRSGNTIYF.

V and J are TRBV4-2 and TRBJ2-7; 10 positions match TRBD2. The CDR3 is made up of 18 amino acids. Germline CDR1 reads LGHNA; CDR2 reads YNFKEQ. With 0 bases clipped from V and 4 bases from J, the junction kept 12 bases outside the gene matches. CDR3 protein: CASSQEEGLAGVSYEQYF. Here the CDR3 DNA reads TGTGCCAGCAGCCAAGAAGAAGGGCTAGCGGGAGTGAGTTACGAGCAGTACTTC.

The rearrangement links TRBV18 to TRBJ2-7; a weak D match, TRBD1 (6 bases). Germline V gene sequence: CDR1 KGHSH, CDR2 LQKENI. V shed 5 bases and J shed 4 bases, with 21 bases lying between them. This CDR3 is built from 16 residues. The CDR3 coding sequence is TGTGCCAGCTCATCAATGACAGGCCTTTCAACGTACGAGCAGTACTTC. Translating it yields CASSSMTGLSTYEQYF.

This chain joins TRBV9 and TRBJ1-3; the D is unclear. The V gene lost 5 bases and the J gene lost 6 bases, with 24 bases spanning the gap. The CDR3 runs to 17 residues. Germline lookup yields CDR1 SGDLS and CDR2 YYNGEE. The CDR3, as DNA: TGTGCCAGCAGTAGAGGGAGACGTTTAGGTGGTGAAAACACCATATATTTT. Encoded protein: CASSRGRRLGGENTIYF.

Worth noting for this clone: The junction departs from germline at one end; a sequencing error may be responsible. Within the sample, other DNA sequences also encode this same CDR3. CDR3 in amino acids: CASTTRYQETQYF. The CDR3 DNA sequence: TGTGCTAGCACCACACGATACCAAGAGACCCAGTACTTC. The chain has TRBV3-1 (or the pseudogene TRBV3-2) and TRBJ2-5; D remains unclear. CDR3 size: 13 residues. Germline-derived CDR1 and CDR2 are LGHDT and YNNKEL (reference sequence).

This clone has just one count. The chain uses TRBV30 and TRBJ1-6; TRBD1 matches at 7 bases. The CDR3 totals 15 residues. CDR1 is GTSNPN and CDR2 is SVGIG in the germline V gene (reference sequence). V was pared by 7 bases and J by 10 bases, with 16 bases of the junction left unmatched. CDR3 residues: CAYLLLPRGNSPLHF. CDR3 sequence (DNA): TGTGCCTACCTCCTCTTACCCAGGGGGAACTCACCCCTCCACTTT.

CDR3 DNA: TGCGCCAGCAGCTTGTTGGCGGGGGGGCCGGATGAGCAGTTCTTC. Translated, it gives CASSLLAGGPDEQFF. This sequence joins TRBV5-1 and TRBJ2-1, with 9 bases that match TRBD2. Germline-derived CDR1 and CDR2 are SGHRS and YFSETQ. V dropped 1 base and J dropped 8; count of bases not matched to a gene: 7. The CDR3 spans 15 residues.

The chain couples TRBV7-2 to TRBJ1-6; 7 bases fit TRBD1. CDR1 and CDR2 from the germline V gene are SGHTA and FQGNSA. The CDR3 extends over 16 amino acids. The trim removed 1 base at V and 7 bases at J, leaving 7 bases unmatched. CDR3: CASSLGRDRANSPLHF. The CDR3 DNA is TGTGCCAGCAGCTTAGGGCGAGACAGGGCAAATTCACCCCTCCACTTT.

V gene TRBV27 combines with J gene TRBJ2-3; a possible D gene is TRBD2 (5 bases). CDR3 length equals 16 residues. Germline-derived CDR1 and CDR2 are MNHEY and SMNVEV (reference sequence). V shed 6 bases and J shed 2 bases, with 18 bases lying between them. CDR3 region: CASSFTRRRVTDTQYF. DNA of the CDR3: TGTGCCAGCAGCTTTACTAGGAGGCGGGTCACAGATACGCAGTATTTT.

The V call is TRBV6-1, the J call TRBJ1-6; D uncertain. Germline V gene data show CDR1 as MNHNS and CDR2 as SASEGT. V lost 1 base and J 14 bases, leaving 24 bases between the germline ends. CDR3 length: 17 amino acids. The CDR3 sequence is CASSEGAPGPVGSTLHF. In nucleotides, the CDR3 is TGTGCCAGCAGTGAAGGGGCTCCAGGTCCCGTTGGGTCCACCCTCCACTTT.

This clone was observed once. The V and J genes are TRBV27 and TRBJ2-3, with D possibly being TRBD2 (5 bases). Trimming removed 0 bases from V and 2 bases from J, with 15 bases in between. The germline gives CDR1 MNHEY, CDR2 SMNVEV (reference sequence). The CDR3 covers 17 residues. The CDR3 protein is CASSLSTSAGITDTQYF. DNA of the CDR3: TGTGCCAGCAGTTTATCCACATCCGCGGGCATCACAGATACGCAGTATTTT.

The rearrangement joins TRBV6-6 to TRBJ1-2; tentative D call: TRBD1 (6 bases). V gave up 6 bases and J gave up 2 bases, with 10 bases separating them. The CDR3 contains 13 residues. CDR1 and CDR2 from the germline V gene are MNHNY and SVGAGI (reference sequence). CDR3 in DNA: TGTGCCAGCAGACTAACAGGGAACTATGGCTACACCTTC. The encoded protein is CASRLTGNYGYTF.

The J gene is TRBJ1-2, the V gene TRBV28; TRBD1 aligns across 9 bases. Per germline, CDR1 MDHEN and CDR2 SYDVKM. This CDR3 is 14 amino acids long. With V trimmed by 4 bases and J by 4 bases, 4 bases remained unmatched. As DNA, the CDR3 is TGTGCCAGCAGTTCCCGGACAGGGGCCTATGGCTACACCTTC. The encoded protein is CASSSRTGAYGYTF.

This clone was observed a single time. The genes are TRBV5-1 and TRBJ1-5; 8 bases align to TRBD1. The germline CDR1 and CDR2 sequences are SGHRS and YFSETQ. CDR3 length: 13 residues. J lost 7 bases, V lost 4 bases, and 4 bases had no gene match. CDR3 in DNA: TGCGCCAGCAGCCGGACAGGGAACCAGCCCCAGCATTTT. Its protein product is CASSRTGNQPQHF.

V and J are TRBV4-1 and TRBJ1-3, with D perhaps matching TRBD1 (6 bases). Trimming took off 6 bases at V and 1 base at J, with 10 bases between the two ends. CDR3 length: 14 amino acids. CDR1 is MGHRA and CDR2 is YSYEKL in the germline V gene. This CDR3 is CASRPGQSGNTIYF. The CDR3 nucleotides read TGCGCCAGCAGACCTGGACAGTCTGGAAACACCATATATTTT.

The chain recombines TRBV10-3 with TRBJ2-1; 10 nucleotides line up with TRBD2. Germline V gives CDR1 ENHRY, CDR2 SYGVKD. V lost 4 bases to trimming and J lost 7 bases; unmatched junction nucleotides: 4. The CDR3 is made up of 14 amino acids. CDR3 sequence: CAISGGLAKNEQFF. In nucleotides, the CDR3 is TGTGCCATCAGTGGGGGACTAGCGAAAAATGAGCAGTTCTTC.

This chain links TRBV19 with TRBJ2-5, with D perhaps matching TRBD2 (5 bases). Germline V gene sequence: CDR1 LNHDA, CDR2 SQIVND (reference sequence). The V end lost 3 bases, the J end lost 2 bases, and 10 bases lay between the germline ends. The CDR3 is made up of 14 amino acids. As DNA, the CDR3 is TGTGCCAGTAGTATTAGCGCCGTACAAGAGACCCAGTACTTC. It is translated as CASSISAVQETQYF.

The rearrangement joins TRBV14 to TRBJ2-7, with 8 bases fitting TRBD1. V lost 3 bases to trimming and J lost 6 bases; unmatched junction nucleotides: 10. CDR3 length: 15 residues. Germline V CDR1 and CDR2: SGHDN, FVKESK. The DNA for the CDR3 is TGTGCCAGCAGCCAGAGGACAGGGAGTTCCGGCGAGCAGTACTTC. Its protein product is CASSQRTGSSGEQYF.

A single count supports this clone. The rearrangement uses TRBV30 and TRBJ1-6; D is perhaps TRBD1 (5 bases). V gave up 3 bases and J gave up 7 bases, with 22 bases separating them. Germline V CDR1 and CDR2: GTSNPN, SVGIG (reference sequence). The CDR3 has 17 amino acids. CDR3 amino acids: CAWSEDPVGEGNSPLHF. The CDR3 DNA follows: TGTGCCTGGAGCGAGGATCCCGTAGGGGAGGGAAATTCACCCCTCCACTTT.